The clone carrying this TCR beta chain was counted at least ten times. Its specificity is unknown. This CDR3 is 15 amino acids long. V lost 4 bases to trimming and J lost 2 bases; unmatched junction nucleotides: 6. CDR1 is PRHDT and CDR2 is FYEKMQ in the germline V gene (reference sequence). This entry is derived from a study of T cells in Graves' hyperthyroidism and ophthalmopathy. For the study at large: It was at initial diagnosis, before any treatment, that peripheral blood was collected.

Study findings and constraints: From stable hyperthyroidism, ophthalmopathy was separated by a 13 V-J model. Researchers found most expanded thyroid clonotypes above 0.001 in blood as well.

From RNA transcripts, TCR beta CDR3 regions were amplified. The primer set for the first-round RT-PCR of the TCR CDR3 was HTBI. TCRdb independently ran MiXCR on the multiplex PCR reads; one entry per CDR3 protein. The table has 700,000 or so distinct CDR3 sequences, over 15% seen once. The receptor's source is a man between 18 and 35 years old with Graves' hyperthyroidism. The sample was blood. The chain employs TRBV13 and TRBJ2-7, with 9 bases that match TRBD2. The CDR3 spells CASSSGASGTYEQYF. The CDR3 DNA reads TGTGCCAGCAGCTCTGGGGCTAGCGGGACCTACGAGCAGTACTTC.